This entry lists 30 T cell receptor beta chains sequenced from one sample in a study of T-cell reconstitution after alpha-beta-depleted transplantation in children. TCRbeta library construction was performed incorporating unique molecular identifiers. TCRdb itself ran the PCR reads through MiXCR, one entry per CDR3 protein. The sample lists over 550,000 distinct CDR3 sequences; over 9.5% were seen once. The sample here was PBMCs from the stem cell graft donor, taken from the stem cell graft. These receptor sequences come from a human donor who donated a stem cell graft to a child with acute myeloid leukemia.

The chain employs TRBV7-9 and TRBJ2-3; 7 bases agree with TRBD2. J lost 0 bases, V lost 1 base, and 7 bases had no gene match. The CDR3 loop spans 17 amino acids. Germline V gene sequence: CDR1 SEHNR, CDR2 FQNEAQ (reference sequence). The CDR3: CASSLVPSSGSTDTQYF. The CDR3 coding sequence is TGTGCCAGCAGCTTAGTGCCTAGTAGCGGGAGCACAGATACGCAGTATTTT.

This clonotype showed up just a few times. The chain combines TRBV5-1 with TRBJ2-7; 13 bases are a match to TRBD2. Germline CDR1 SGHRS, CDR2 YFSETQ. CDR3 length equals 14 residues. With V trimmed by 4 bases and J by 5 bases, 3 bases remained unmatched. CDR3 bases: TGCGCCAGCAGCACTACTAGCGGGAGGGACGAGCAGTACTTC. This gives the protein CASSTTSGRDEQYF.

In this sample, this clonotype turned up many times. The CDR3 region is CASSLELAGLEQYF. The DNA of the CDR3 is TGTGCCAGCAGCTTAGAATTGGCGGGTCTGGAGCAGTACTTC. V and J are TRBV7-2 and TRBJ2-7, with TRBD2 as a possible D gene (5 bases). CDR3 length equals 14 residues. Germline assignment: CDR1 SGHTA and CDR2 FQGNSA. The ends were cut back, 1 base at V and 7 bases at J, with 14 bases in the middle.

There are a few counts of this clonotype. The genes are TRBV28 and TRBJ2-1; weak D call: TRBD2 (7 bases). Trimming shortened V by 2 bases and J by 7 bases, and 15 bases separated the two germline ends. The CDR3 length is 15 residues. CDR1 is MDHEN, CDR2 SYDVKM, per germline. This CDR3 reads CASSLKGEGRNEQFF. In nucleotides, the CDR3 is TGTGCCAGCAGTTTAAAGGGGGAGGGCCGGAATGAGCAGTTCTTC.

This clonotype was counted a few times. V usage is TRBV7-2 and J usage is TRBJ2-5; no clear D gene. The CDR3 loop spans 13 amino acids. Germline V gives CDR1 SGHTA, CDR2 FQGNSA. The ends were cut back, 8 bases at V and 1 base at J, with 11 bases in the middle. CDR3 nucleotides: TGTGCCAGCGTTTTTAGGCTCCAAGAGACCCAGTACTTC. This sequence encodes CASVFRLQETQYF. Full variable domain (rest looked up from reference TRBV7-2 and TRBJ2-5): GAGVSQSPSNKVTEKGKDVELRCDPISGHTALYWYRQSLGQGLEFLIYFQGNSAPDKSGLPSDRFSAERTGGSVSTLTIQRTQQEDSAVYLCASVFRLQETQYFGPGTRLLVL.

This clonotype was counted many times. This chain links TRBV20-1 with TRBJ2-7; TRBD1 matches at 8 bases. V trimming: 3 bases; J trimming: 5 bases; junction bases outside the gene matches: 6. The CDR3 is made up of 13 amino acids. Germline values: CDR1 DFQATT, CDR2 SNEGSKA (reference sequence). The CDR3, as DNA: TGCAGTGCTAGTCCGGACAGGGACCACGAGCAGTACTTC. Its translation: CSASPDRDHEQYF.

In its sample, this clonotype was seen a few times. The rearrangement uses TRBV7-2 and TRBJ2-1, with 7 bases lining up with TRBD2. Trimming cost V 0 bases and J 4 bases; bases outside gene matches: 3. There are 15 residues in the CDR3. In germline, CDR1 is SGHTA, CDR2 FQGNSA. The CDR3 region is CASSLAAGAYNEQFF. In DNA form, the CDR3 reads TGTGCCAGCAGCTTAGCGGCGGGAGCGTACAATGAGCAGTTCTTC.

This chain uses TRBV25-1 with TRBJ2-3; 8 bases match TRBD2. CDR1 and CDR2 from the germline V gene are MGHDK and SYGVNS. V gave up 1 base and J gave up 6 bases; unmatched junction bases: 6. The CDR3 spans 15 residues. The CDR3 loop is CASSESSGSGDTQYF. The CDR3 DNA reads TGTGCCAGCAGTGAATCGAGCGGGAGTGGGGATACGCAGTATTTT.

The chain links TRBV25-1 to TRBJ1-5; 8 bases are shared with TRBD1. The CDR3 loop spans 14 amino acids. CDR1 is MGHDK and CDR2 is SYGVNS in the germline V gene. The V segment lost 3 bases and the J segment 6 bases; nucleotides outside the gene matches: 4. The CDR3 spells CASSDPGQAQPQHF. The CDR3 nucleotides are TGTGCCAGCAGTGATCCGGGACAGGCTCAGCCCCAGCATTTT.

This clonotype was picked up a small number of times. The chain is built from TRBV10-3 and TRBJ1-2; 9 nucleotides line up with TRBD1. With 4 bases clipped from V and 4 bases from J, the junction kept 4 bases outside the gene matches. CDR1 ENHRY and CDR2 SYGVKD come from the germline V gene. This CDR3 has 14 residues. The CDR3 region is CAISGTGQGYGYTF. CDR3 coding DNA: TGTGCCATCAGTGGGACGGGACAGGGCTATGGCTACACCTTC.

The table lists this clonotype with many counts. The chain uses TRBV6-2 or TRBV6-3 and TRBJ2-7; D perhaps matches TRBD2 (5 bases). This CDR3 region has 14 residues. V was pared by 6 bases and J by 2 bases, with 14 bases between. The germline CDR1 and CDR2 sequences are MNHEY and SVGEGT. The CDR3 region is CASRDFTETYEQYF. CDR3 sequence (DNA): TGTGCCAGCAGGGACTTTACGGAAACCTACGAGCAGTACTTC.

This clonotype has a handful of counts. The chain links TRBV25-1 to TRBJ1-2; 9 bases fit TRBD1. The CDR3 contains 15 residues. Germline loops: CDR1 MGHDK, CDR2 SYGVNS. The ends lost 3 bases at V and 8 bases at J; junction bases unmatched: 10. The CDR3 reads CASSDPRTGERGYTF. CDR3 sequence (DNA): TGTGCCAGCAGTGATCCTCGGACAGGGGAAAGGGGCTACACCTTC.

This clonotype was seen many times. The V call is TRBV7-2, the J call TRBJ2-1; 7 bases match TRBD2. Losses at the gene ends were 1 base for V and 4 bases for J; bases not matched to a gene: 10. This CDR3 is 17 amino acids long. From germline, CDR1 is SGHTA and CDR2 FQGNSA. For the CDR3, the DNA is TGTGCCAGCAGCTTAGGCGGCAGCGGGACGGGGTACAATGAGCAGTTCTTC. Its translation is CASSLGGSGTGYNEQFF.

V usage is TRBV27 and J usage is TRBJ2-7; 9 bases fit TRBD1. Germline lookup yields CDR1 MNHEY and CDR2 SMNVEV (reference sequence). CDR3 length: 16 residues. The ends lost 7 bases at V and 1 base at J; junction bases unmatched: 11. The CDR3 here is CASNTDRDRASYEQYF. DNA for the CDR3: TGTGCCAGCAATACTGACCGGGACAGGGCTTCCTACGAGCAGTACTTC.

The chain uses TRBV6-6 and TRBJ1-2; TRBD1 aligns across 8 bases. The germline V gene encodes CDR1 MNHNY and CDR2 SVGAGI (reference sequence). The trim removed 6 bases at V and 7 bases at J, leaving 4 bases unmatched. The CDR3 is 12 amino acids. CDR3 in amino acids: CASRTGARGYTF. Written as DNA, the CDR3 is TGTGCCAGCAGGACAGGGGCTCGTGGCTACACCTTC.

The CDR3 loop reads CSVVGRQIGAFF. CDR3 nucleotide sequence: TGCAGCGTTGTGGGCAGGCAAATCGGGGCTTTCTTT. The gene calls are TRBV29-1 and TRBJ1-1; D is unresolved. The CDR3 runs to 12 residues. CDR1 and CDR2 from the germline V gene are SQVTM and ANQGSEA. The V and J ends lost 4 bases and 11 bases respectively, with 17 bases between them.

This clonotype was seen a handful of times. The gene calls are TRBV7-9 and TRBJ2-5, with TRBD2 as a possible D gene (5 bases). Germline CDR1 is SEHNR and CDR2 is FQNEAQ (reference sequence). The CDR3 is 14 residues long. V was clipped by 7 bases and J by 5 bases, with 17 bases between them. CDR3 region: CASIPREGEETQYF. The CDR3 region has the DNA TGTGCCAGCATCCCCCGTGAGGGAGAGGAGACCCAGTACTTC. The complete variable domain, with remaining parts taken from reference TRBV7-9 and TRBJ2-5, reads DTGVSQNPRHKITKRGQNVTFRCDPISEHNRLYWYRQTLGQGPEFLTYFQNEAQLEKSRLLSDRFSAERPKGSFSTLEIQRTEQGDSAMYLCASIPREGEETQYFGPGTRLLVL.

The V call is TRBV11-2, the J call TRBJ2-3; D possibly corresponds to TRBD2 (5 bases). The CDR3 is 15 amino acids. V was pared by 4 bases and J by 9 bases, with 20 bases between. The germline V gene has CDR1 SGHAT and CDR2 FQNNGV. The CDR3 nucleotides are TGTGCCAGCAGCTCCCTAGTAGCGCCCGGATGGACGCAGTATTTT. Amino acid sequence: CASSSLVAPGWTQYF. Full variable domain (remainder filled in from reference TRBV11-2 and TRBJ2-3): EAGVAQSPRYKIIEKRQSVAFWCNPISGHATLYWYQQILGQGPKLLIQFQNNGVVDDSQLPKDRFSAERLKGVDSTLKIQPAKLEDSAVYLCASSSLVAPGWTQYFGPGTRLTVL.

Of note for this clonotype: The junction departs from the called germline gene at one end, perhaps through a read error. Written as DNA, the CDR3 is TGCTGTGCTAGAGGGAAGGGCGGAGCGGGAGCCTTCGGCGAGCAGTACTTC. Translated, it gives CCARGKGGAGAFGEQYF. The gene calls are TRBV20-1 and TRBJ2-7; 8 bases map to TRBD2. The CDR3 has 17 residues. Looked up from germline, CDR1 is DFQATT and CDR2 is SNEGSKA (reference sequence).

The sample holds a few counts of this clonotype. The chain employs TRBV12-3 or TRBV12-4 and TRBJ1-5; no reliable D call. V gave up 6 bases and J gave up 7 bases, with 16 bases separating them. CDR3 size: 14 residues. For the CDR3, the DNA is TGTGCCAGCAGCCTAGGGTCGGTACAACAGCCCCAGCATTTT. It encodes CASSLGSVQQPQHF.

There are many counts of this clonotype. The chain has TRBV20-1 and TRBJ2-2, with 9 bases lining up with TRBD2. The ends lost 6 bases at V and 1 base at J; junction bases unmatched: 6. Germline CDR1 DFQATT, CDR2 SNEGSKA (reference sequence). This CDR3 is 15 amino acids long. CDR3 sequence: CSAFRSGRNTGELFF. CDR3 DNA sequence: TGCAGTGCATTCCGTAGCGGGAGGAACACCGGGGAGCTGTTTTTT.

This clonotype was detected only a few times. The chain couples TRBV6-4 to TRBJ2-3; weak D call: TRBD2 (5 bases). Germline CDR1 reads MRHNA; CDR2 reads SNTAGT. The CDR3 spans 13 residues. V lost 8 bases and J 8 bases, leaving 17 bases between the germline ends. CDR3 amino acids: CASSLVLEGTQYF. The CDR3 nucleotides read TGTGCCAGCTCTCTAGTTCTAGAGGGTACGCAGTATTTT.

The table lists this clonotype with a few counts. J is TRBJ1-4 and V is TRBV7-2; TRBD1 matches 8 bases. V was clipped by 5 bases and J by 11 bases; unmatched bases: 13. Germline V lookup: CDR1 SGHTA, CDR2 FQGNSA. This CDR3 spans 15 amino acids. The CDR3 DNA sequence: TGTGCCAGCAGCCAAGACAGGGGACCAGCGGAGAAACTGTTTTTT. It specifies CASSQDRGPAEKLFF.

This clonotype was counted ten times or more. Here the CDR3 DNA reads TGTGCCAGCAGTGTAAGGGGACCACAGGGGTTTCAGCCCCAGCATTTT. It codes for CASSVRGPQGFQPQHF. V and J are TRBV2 and TRBJ1-5; 7 nucleotides line up with TRBD1. This CDR3 comprises 16 residues. The junction had 12 bases not matched to a gene; V was cut back by 4 bases and J by 6 bases. The germline gives CDR1 SNHLY, CDR2 FYNNEI. The entire variable domain, with the rest obtained from reference TRBV2 and TRBJ1-5, is as follows: EPEVTQTPSHQVTQMGQEVILRCVPISNHLYFYWYRQILGQKVEFLVSFYNNEISEKSEIFDDQFSVERPDGSNFTLKIRSTKLEDSAMYFCASSVRGPQGFQPQHFGDGTRLSIL.

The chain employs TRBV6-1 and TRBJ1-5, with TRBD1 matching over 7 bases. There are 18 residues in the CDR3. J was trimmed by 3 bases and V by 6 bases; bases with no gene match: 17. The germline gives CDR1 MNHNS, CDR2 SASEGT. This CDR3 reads CASRKGDRRSIVNQPQHF. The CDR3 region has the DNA TGTGCCAGCAGAAAAGGGGACAGAAGGTCCATCGTCAATCAGCCCCAGCATTTT.

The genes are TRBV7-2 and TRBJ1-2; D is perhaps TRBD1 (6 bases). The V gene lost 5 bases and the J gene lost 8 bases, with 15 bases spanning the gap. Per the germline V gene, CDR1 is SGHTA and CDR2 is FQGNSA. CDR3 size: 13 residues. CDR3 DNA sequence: TGTGCCAGCAGCCTGTCGAACAGGGACGGCTACACCTTC. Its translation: CASSLSNRDGYTF.

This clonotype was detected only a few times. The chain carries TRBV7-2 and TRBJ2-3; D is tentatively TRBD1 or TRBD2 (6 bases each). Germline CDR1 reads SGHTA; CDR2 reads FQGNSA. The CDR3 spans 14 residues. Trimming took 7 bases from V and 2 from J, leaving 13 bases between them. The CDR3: CASTQGTFTDTQYF. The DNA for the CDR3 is TGTGCCAGCACCCAGGGGACTTTCACAGATACGCAGTATTTT.

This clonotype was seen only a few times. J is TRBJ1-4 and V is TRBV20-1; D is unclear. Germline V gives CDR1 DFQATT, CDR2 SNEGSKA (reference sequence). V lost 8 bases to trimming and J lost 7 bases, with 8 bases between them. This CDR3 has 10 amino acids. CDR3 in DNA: TGCAGTTGGTTGGGTGAAAAACTGTTTTTT. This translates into CSWLGEKLFF.

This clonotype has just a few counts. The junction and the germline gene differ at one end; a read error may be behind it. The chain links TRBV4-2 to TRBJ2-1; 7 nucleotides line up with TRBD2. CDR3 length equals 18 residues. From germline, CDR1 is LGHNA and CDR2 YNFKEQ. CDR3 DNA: TGTGCCAGCAGCCAAGAGAGGGCTAGCGGTCGCTCCTATAATGAGCAGTTCTTC. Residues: CASSQERASGRSYNEQFF.

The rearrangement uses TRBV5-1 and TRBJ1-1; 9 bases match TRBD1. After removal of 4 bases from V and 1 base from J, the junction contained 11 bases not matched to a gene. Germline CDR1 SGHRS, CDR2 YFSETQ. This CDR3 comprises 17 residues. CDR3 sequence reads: CASSPGDRVVRNTEAFF. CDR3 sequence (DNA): TGCGCCAGCAGCCCTGGGGACAGGGTCGTTCGGAACACTGAAGCTTTCTTT.